Listed below are T cell receptor beta chains from one sample, sequenced in a study of T-cell memory formation after mild COVID-19. TCRdb used MiXCR to reprocess the 5' RACE reads, holding one entry per CDR3 protein. The sample has about 110,000 distinct CDR3 sequences, roughly 12% seen once. Material for sequencing was PBMCs or a T cell subset sorted from them (not recorded which). Receptor source: an adult woman who had mild COVID-19 (a few samples of this study predate the infection). Cell type and time point are not known. Both conserved end residues are part of each CDR3. D genes are given only for firm matches. Only part of the rows carry a size: once, few, many, or a class if the clone is expanded.

j_call v_call clone_size d_call cdr3_nt cdr3_aa
TRBJ1-5 TRBV12-3/TRBV12-4 - - TGTGCCAGCAGTTTCAAGCGTCAGCCCCAGCATTTT CASSFKRQPQHF
TRBJ2-4 TRBV4-1 many TRBD1 TGCGCCAGCAGCCAGGGGGAGAGGACAGGGTCTCCGTACTTC CASSQGERTGSPYF
TRBJ2-5 TRBV7-8 - - TGTGCCAGCAGGATAGGACCGTTCTCAGGAGAGACCCAGTACTTC CASRIGPFSGETQYF
TRBJ2-3 TRBV10-3 many - TGTGCCATCAACGCGGGCTTCACAGATACGCAGTATTTT CAINAGFTDTQYF
TRBJ1-1 TRBV6-5 - - TGTGCCAGCAGAAGGGGGGGTTTTGAAGCTTTCTTT CASRRGGFEAFF
TRBJ2-5 TRBV7-6 - - TGTGCCAGCAGCTTATTCGGGGGTTCTGAGACCCAGTACTTC CASSLFGGSETQYF
TRBJ2-1 TRBV12-3/TRBV12-4 few - TGTGCCAGCGGGGGTACCTACAATGAGCAGTTCTTC CASGGTYNEQFF
TRBJ2-7 TRBV12-3/TRBV12-4 - - TGTGCCAGCAGTTTAGAGGGGTGGTACGAGCAGTACTTC CASSLEGWYEQYF
TRBJ1-1 TRBV4-2 - - TGTGCCAGCAGCCAACAAGGAGCAGGGGCTATGAACACTGAAGCTTTCTTT CASSQQGAGAMNTEAFF
TRBJ2-2 TRBV30 few - TGTGCCTGGATGGAGCCGAACACCGGGGAGCTGTTTTTT CAWMEPNTGELFF
TRBJ2-2 TRBV7-9 - - TGTGCCAGCAGCTTAGCCTACCTCCAGGGGACGAACACCGGGGAGCTGTTTTTT CASSLAYLQGTNTGELFF
TRBJ2-1 TRBV4-3 - TRBD2 TGCGCCAGCAGCCAAGATTCTGCGGGAGATTCCTACAATGAGCAGTTCTTC CASSQDSAGDSYNEQFF
TRBJ2-1 TRBV5-1 many TRBD2 TGCGCCAGCAGCTTGAAAGCGGGAGGCCCTACTGAGCAGTTCTTC CASSLKAGGPTEQFF
TRBJ2-6 TRBV29-1 - - TGCAGCGTTGCCCCGGGCAGGGGCTCTGGGGCCAACGTCCTGACTTTC CSVAPGRGSGANVLTF
TRBJ2-1 TRBV10-3 few TRBD2 TGTGCCATCAGTGAGTCAACTAGCGGCCTTGAGCAGTTCTTC CAISESTSGLEQFF
TRBJ2-3 TRBV29-1 many - TGCAGCGTCGTCCAGGAAGGAATCACAGATACGCAGTATTTT CSVVQEGITDTQYF
TRBJ2-7 TRBV14 - TRBD2 TGTGCCAGCAGCCAAGATTTCGAGCCTAGCGGTTACTACGAGCAGTACTTC CASSQDFEPSGYYEQYF
TRBJ1-1 TRBV21-1 few - TGTGCCAGCAGCAAATTTATGGGGGGGTCATTGAACACTGAAGCTTTCTTT CASSKFMGGSLNTEAFF
TRBJ2-3 TRBV20-1 few TRBD2 TGCAGTGCTAGAGATACAAGCGGGAGGATGGGGAGCACAGATACGCAGTATTTT CSARDTSGRMGSTDTQYF
TRBJ2-1 TRBV9 many TRBD2 TGTGCCAGCTCCCTCCCCCGGGGCGGGGGGCCAACCAATGAGCAGTTCTTC CASSLPRGGGPTNEQFF
TRBJ2-7 TRBV20-1 few TRBD2 TGCAGTGCCGAGGCGGGGGGCGCTGGGCAGTACTTC CSAEAGGAGQYF
TRBJ1-6 TRBV6-4 - TRBD1 TGTGCCAGCAGTGCCGATCCGAGGACAGGTTTATCACCCCTCCACTTT CASSADPRTGLSPLHF
TRBJ2-1 TRBV7-9 few - TGTGCCAGCAGCTTATTACTATCTGAGCAGTTCTTC CASSLLLSEQFF
TRBJ2-2 TRBV28 - TRBD2 TGTGCCAGCAGTTCCCCACCTCTCTGGCGGGAGGGCCAAAATGGCGGGGAGCTGTTTTTT CASSSPPLWREGQNGGELFF
TRBJ2-1 TRBV7-9 few TRBD2 TGTGCCAGCAGACGCGGGACTAGCGACTACAATGAGCAGTTCTTC CASRRGTSDYNEQFF